The present T cell receptor (beta chain) was sequenced within a study of blood T cell repertoires in COVID-19 (TCRdb year 2020). Looking at the study overall: Collaborator samples came from the United States, Italy and Spain and covered acute and convalescent phases of COVID-19. Samples were obtained from the ongoing ImmuneRACE study (first 160 participants) and from 1,000 to 1,500 subjects provided by 6 global collaborators. Where HLA class I and class II types were available, the types were taken from metadata supplied by the sample provider, not from assay-based typing. The material from the prospective study consisted of cDNA or gDNA derived from T cells, B-cell-depleted T cells, or PBMCs. The repertoires were made available in a free public database intended to serve as a resource for research on the immune response to SARS-CoV-2. Subjects who had been exposed to COVID-19, were actively infected with it, or had recovered from it provided the deeply sampled blood TCRbeta repertoires that made up the dataset. Nearly every sample came with metadata listing a de-identified subject ID, COVID-19 status, age in years and sex.

The immunoSEQ Assay, a bias-controlled multiplex PCR, was used to amplify TCRbeta CDR3 regions from genomic DNA. The original pipeline was this. The number of nucleated cells in each sample was estimated by amplification of reference gene primers within the assay. To quantify the absolute abundance of each unique TCRbeta CDR3 rearrangement, sequence reads were collapsed and filtered. For each sample, productive Simpson clonality was calculated as the square root of Simpson's diversity index over productive rearrangements. TCRdb stores this immuneACCESS table with in-frame sequences only. Part of the clones is absent; in the studies checked, under half of the shortfall reflects unresolved V genes, and no reason is known for the rest. D and trimming come from the DNA, and the V and J calls and clone size come from that table. Within this sample are about 300,000 clones, with 90% of them counted one time only. Clones ranked in the top ten supply approximately 6% of the sample.

At the junction V is shortened by 5 bases and J by 6 bases, with 11 bases in between. CDR1 is given as MNHEY and CDR2 as SVGEGT, both from the germline V gene. Measured from the cysteine to the phenylalanine, the CDR3 is 12 residues long. The retained sequence is limited to the CDR3, 36 bases, with the frame set at the first base. Points the paper makes about the study in general: The quantity of clinical and demographic metadata differed by source and by participant and was supplied without curation.

In Seattle, one collaborating source enrolled patients while the infection was active and tracked those patients longitudinally over the course of disease. Each collaborating institution followed its own protocols to collect whole blood in K2EDTA tubes. For TCRbeta analysis, collaborators shipped samples as frozen whole blood, isolated PBMCs, or DNA extracted from either of those sample types. With respect to this clone: Its antigen target is currently unknown. No base quality values were provided; no much bigger clone lies one nucleotide off.

The V and J genes are TRBV6-2 or TRBV6-3 and TRBJ2-7, with TRBD1 perhaps the D gene, on 7 matching bases. Sequenced input: peripheral blood. This TCR was recovered from a woman aged 45-60 years with COVID-19, enrolled during active disease. The CDR3 has the sequence CASSRQGGEQYF. The sequenced DNA is TGTGCCAGCAGTCGCCAGGGGGGCGAGCAGTACTTC.